This TCR beta chain is drawn from a study of cytomegalovirus exposure and HLA in healthy donors. V shed 7 bases and J 6 bases; nucleotides not matched to a gene: 9. The CDR3 sequence is 14 residues long. Germline assignment: CDR1 SGHVS and CDR2 FQNEAQ. The PCR was carried out with 60 Vbeta primers and 13 Jbeta primers. Libraries were prepared by immunoSEQ multiplex PCR; TCRdb keeps only in-frame clonotypes and omits some of them. This table holds around 150,000 clones, approximately 79% found once. The source of this sequence is a male donor in good health and CMV-seronegative. The sequenced sample was PBMCs. The V and J genes are TRBV7-8 and TRBJ2-5; the match to TRBD1 covers 9 bases. CDR3 region: CASNPQGQGQTQYF. The CDR3 region has the DNA TGTGCCAGCAACCCCCAGGGACAGGGCCAGACCCAGTACTTC.